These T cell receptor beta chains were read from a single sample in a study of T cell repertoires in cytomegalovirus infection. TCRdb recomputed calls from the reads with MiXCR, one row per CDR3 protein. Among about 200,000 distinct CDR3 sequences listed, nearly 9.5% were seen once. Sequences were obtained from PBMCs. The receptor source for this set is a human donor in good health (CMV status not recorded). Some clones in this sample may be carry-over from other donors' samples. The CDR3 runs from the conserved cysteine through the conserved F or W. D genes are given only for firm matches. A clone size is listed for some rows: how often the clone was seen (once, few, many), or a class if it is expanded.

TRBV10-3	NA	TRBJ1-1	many	CAITTGVNTEAFF	TGTGCCATCACGACGGGGGTGAACACTGAAGCTTTCTTT
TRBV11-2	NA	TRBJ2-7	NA	CASSLGGGRRFDEQYF	TGTGCCAGCAGCTTAGGCGGCGGTCGGCGCTTCGACGAGCAGTACTTC
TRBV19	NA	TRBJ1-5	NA	CASTEISGDGPQHF	TGTGCCAGTACTGAGATTTCAGGGGATGGGCCCCAGCATTTT
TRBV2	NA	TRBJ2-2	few	CASSALTASNTGELFF	TGTGCCAGCAGTGCGCTGACCGCCTCGAACACCGGGGAGCTGTTTTTT
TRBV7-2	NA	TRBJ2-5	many	CASSLARGRETQYF	TGTGCCAGCAGCTTAGCCAGGGGTCGGGAGACCCAGTACTTC
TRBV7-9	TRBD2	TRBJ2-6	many	CASSLGLAGGGANVLTF	TGTGCCAGCAGCCTTGGACTAGCGGGAGGTGGGGCCAACGTCCTGACTTTC
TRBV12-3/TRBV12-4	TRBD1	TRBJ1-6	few	CASRGQAATSPLHF	TGTGCCAGCAGGGGACAGGCGGCAACCTCACCCCTCCACTTT
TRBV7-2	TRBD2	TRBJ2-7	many	CASSSIAGGPYEQYF	TGTGCCAGCAGCTCCATAGCGGGGGGGCCATACGAGCAGTACTTC
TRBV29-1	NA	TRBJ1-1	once	CSVETGGRDPEAFF	TGCAGCGTTGAAACGGGGGGCCGGGATCCTGAAGCTTTCTTT
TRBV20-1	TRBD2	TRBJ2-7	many	CSARVPSGSFEQYF	TGCAGTGCTAGAGTTCCTAGCGGGAGTTTTGAGCAGTACTTC
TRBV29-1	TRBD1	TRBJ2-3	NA	CSVDQRQGWADTQYF	TGCAGCGTTGACCAAAGACAGGGGTGGGCAGATACGCAGTATTTT
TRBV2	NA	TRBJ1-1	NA	CASSDGRAYTEAFF	TGTGCCAGCAGTGATGGCAGGGCTTACACTGAAGCTTTCTTT
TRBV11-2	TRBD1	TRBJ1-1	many	CASSFDRGPGPFF	TGTGCCAGCAGCTTCGACAGGGGGCCGGGACCTTTCTTT
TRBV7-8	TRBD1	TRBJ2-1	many	CASSLVGQGYNEQFF	TGTGCCAGCAGCTTAGTGGGACAGGGCTACAATGAGCAGTTCTTC
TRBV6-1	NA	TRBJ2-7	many	CASSEVILPGDEQYF	TGTGCCAGCAGTGAAGTTATCCTCCCAGGCGACGAGCAGTACTTC
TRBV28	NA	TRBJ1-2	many	CASSSGPLRDGYTF	TGTGCCAGCAGTTCCGGGCCTTTGCGTGATGGCTACACCTTC
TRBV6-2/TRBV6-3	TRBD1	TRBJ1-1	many	CASLASGGTEAFF	TGTGCCAGCCTGGCCTCAGGGGGAACTGAAGCTTTCTTT
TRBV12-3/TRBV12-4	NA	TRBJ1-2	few	CASRAVYGYTF	TGTGCCAGCAGAGCGGTCTATGGCTACACCTTC
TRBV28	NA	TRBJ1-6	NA	CASSFERDYNSPLHF	TGTGCCAGCAGTTTCGAGCGGGATTATAATTCACCCCTCCACTTT
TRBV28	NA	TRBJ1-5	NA	CASSPGRRNQPQHF	TGTGCCAGCAGTCCCGGTCGCAGGAATCAGCCCCAGCATTTT
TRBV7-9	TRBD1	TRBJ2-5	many	CASSLTGIETQYF	TGTGCCAGCAGCTTGACAGGGATCGAGACCCAGTACTTC
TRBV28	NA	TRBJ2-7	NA	CASSSMAGTLSYEQYF	TGTGCCAGCAGTTCCATGGCAGGAACCCTCTCCTACGAGCAGTACTTC
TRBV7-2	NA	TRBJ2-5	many	CASSLVLGAGMGETQYF	TGTGCCAGCAGCTTAGTTCTGGGGGCGGGTATGGGGGAGACCCAGTACTTC
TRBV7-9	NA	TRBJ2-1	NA	CASGYRAHNEQFF	TGTGCCAGCGGTTATAGGGCTCACAATGAGCAGTTCTTC
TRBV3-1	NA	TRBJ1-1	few	CASSATGFTEAFF	TGTGCCAGCAGCGCGACGGGGTTCACTGAAGCTTTCTTT
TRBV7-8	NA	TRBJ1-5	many	CASSSPRGGASNQPQHF	TGTGCCAGCAGCTCACCCCGAGGAGGGGCTAGCAATCAGCCCCAGCATTTT
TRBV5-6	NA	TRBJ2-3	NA	CASSLDAKDTQYF	TGTGCCAGCAGTCTCGACGCAAAAGATACGCAGTATTTT
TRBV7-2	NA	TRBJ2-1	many	CASSLVATYNEQFF	TGTGCCAGCAGCTTAGTAGCGACCTACAATGAGCAGTTCTTC
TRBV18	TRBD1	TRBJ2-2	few	CASSPLQGVVTGELFF	TGTGCCAGCTCACCATTGCAGGGGGTCGTCACCGGGGAGCTGTTTTTT